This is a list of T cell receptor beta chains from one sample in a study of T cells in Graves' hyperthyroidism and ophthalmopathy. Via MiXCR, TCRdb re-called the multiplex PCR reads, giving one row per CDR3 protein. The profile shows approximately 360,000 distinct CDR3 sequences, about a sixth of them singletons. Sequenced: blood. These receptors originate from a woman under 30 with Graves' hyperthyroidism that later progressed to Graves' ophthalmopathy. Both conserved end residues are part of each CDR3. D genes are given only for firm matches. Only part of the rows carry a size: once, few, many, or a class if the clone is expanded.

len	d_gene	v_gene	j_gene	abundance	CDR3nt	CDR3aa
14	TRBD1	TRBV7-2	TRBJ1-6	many	TGTGCCAGCAGCTTGAAACCAGGGGGGGGACCCCTCCACTTT	CASSLKPGGGPLHF
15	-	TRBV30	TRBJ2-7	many	TGTGCCTGGAGTGGTGCGCCAGGGAGCTCCTACGAGCAGTACTTC	CAWSGAPGSSYEQYF
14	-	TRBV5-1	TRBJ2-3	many	TGCGCCAGCAGTCAACTAGAGTACACAGATACGCAGTATTTT	CASSQLEYTDTQYF
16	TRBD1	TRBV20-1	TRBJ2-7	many	TGCAGTGCTAGAGATGGTGGGACAGGGGAGGCTAGCGGGCAGTACTTC	CSARDGGTGEASGQYF
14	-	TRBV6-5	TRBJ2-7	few	TGTGCCAGCAGTTACGGTCCGGACAGATACGAGCAGTACTTC	CASSYGPDRYEQYF
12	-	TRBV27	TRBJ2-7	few	TGTGCCAGCAGTCGCGTCGGCGGCGAGCAGTACTTC	CASSRVGGEQYF
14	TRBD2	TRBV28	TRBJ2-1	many	TGTGCCAGCAGTTTACCGGGGGGGTTCGATGAGCAGTTCTTC	CASSLPGGFDEQFF
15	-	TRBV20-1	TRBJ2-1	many	TGCAGTGCTAACGAGGGGGGCCTTCGTGACAATGAGCAGTTCTTC	CSANEGGLRDNEQFF
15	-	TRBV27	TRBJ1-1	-	TGTGCCAGCAGTTTATCGAGGGAGGGGGGCACTGAAGCTTTCTTT	CASSLSREGGTEAFF
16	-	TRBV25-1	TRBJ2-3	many	TGTGCCAGCAGTTCCCCGAGACAAAGCCCCACAGATACGCAGTATTTT	CASSSPRQSPTDTQYF
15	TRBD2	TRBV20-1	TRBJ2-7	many	TGCAGTGCTTCCCGTGACCGGGGGGGGGTCTACGAGCAGTACTTC	CSASRDRGGVYEQYF
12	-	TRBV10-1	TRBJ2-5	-	TGCGCCAGCAGTGAGAACCCTCGGCCCCAGTACTTC	CASSENPRPQYF
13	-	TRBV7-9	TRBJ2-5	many	TGTGCCAGCAGCTTAATTTTGTTGGAGACCCAGTACTTC	CASSLILLETQYF
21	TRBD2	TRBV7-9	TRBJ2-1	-	TGTGCCAGCAGCGTAGAGGGGACCGGACTAGCGGGTCATATCCCCTACAATGAGCAGTTCTTC	CASSVEGTGLAGHIPYNEQFF
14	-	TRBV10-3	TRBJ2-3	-	TGTGCCATCAGTGACCCTGGGGGCACAGATACGCAGTATTTT	CAISDPGGTDTQYF
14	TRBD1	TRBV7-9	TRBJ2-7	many	TGTGCCAGCAGCCCAGGGGGCTCCCGCCTAGAACAGTACTTC	CASSPGGSRLEQYF
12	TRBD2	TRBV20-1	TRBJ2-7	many	TGCAGTGGGTTAGCGGGAAGCTACGAGCAGTACTTC	CSGLAGSYEQYF
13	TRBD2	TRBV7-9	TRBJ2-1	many	TGTGCCAGCAGCCTAGCGGGAGGTTATGAGCAGTTCTTC	CASSLAGGYEQFF
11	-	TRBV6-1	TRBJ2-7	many	TGTGCCAGCGGAGTCGGGGTCGAGCAGTACTTC	CASGVGVEQYF
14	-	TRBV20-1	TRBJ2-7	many	TGCAGTGCCCGAGCGACTACAGGCACCTACGAGCAGTACTTC	CSARATTGTYEQYF
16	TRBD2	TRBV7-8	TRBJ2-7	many	TGTGCCAGCATCGTAGGGACTAGCGGGAGTTCCTACGAGCAGTACTTC	CASIVGTSGSSYEQYF
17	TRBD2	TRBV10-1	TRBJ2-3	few	TGCGCCAGCAGTGAGTCGTGGGCTAGCGGGGGCACAGATACGCAGTATTTT	CASSESWASGGTDTQYF
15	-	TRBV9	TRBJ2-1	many	TGTGCCAGCAGCGCCTCCTCGGGGGCCTACAATGAGCAGTTCTTC	CASSASSGAYNEQFF
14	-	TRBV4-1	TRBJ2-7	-	TGCGCCAGCAGCCAAGCTCAGGGAGGAATTGGGCAGTACTTC	CASSQAQGGIGQYF
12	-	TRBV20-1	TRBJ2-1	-	TGCAGTGAATGGGTCCCCCCCAATGAGCAGTTCTTC	CSEWVPPNEQFF
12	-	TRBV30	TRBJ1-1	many	TGTGCCTGGAGTCTTGAGTACACTGAAGCTTTCTTT	CAWSLEYTEAFF
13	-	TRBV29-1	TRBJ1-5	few	TGCAGCGTGGGGACCCAGGACAATCAGCCCCAGCATTTT	CSVGTQDNQPQHF
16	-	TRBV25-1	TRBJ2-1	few	TGTGCCAGCAGTGAACTCCCCTCCGTGGGGTACAATGAGCAGTTCTTC	CASSELPSVGYNEQFF
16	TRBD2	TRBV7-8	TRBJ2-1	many	TGTGCCAGCAGCTTAGCGAGCGGGAGCCCCTACAATGAGCAGTTCTTC	CASSLASGSPYNEQFF
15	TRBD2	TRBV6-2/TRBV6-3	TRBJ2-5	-	TGTGCCAGCAGTTACTCGAGTAGCGGGAAGGAGACCCAGTACTTC	CASSYSSSGKETQYF
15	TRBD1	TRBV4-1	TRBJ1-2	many	TGCGCCAGCAGCCAAGCGTGGACAGGGACGTATGGCTACACCTTC	CASSQAWTGTYGYTF
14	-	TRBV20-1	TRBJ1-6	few	TGCAGTGCTAGCAGGGAATCGGGAAATTCACCCCTCCACTTT	CSASRESGNSPLHF
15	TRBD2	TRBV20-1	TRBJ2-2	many	TGCAGTGCTAGATACGGGGGGGGTGACACCGGGGAGCTGTTTTTT	CSARYGGGDTGELFF
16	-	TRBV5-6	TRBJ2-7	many	TGTGCCAGCAGCTTGCTGCCCGGACCACCCCCCTACGAGCAGTACTTC	CASSLLPGPPPYEQYF
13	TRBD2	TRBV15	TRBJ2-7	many	TGTGCCACCAGCAGGTCGGGGGGAGGAGAGCAGTACTTC	CATSRSGGGEQYF
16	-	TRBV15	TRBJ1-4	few	TGTGCCACCAGTGGGGAATTACAGGCGGTGAATGAAAAACTGTTTTTT	CATSGELQAVNEKLFF
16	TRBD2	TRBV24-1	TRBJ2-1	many	TGTGCCACCAGTGGTGTGACTAGCGGTACCTACAATGAGCAGTTCTTC	CATSGVTSGTYNEQFF
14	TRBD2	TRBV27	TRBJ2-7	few	TGTGCCAGTAGCGGGACTAGCGGTTACTACGAGCAGTACTTC	CASSGTSGYYEQYF
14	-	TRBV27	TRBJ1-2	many	TGTGCCAGCAGTTTATCGGGGGCCGACTATGGCTACACCTTC	CASSLSGADYGYTF
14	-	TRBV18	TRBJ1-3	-	TGTGCCAGCTCCCGCGCGAGTGCGGGAAACACCATATATTTT	CASSRASAGNTIYF
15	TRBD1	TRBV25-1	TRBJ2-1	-	TGTGCCAGCAGTGGGACAGGGAACTTGGTCAATGAGCAGTTCTTC	CASSGTGNLVNEQFF
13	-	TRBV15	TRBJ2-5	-	TGTGCCACCAGCAGAGTGTGGGAGGAGACCCAGTACTTC	CATSRVWEETQYF
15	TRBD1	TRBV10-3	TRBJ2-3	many	TGTGCCATCAGGGGCACAGGGGTCGTCACAGATACGCAGTATTTT	CAIRGTGVVTDTQYF
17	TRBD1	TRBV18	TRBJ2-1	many	TGTGCCAGCTCACCACCAGTTGGGACAGGGGCATACAATGAGCAGTTCTTC	CASSPPVGTGAYNEQFF
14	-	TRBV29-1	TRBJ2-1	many	TGCAGCGTTGAAGATGACAGCTCCTACAATGAGCAGTTCTTC	CSVEDDSSYNEQFF
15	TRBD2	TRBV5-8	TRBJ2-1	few	TGTGCCAGCAGCGTCAGACTAGCGGGAGACAATGAGCAGTTCTTC	CASSVRLAGDNEQFF
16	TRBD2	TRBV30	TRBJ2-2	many	TGTGCCTCCCAACTTGGCGGGAGGCCGACAACCGGGGAGCTGTTTTTT	CASQLGGRPTTGELFF
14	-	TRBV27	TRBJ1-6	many	TGTGCCAGCAGTTTACAGCGGCAGAATTCACCCCTCCACTTT	CASSLQRQNSPLHF
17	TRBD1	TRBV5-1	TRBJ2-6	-	TGCGCCAGCAGCAAGATGACAGGGGGCTCTGGGGCCAACGTCCTGACTTTC	CASSKMTGGSGANVLTF
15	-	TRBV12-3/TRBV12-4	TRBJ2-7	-	TGTGCCAGCACCGGGACACCTGAGGAACCCTACGAGCAGTACTTC	CASTGTPEEPYEQYF